Listed below are T cell receptor beta chains from one sample, sequenced in a study of blood T cell repertoires in COVID-19. Data came from immunoSEQ multiplex PCR; TCRdb stores just in-frame clones and leaves some out. The sample shows 60,000 to 85,000 clones, just over 85% of them seen only once. The sample taken for sequencing was peripheral blood. These receptors all stem from a woman older than 75 with active or convalescent COVID-19. Both conserved end residues are part of each CDR3. A D gene is named only where the DNA matches it firmly. Only some rows state a clone size, as once, few, many or a class for expanded clones.

clone_size: -
v_call: TRBV19
j_call: TRBJ2-7
d_call: TRBD1
cdr3_nt: TGTGCCAGTAGCGTGACAGGGGGCTCCTACGAGCAGTACTTC
cdr3_aa: CASSVTGGSYEQYF

clone_size: -
v_call: TRBV6-5
j_call: TRBJ1-1
d_call: -
cdr3_nt: TGTGCCAGCAGTTCCGACAGCCAAAGTGAAGCTTTCTTT
cdr3_aa: CASSSDSQSEAFF

clone_size: few
v_call: TRBV10-3
j_call: TRBJ2-3
d_call: -
cdr3_nt: TGTGCCATCACCAACCCCGGTTGGGATACGCAGTATTTT
cdr3_aa: CAITNPGWDTQYF

clone_size: -
v_call: TRBV10-3
j_call: TRBJ2-3
d_call: TRBD2
cdr3_nt: TGTGCCACCTTAGCGGGGGGTTCAGATACGCAGTATTTT
cdr3_aa: CATLAGGSDTQYF

clone_size: few
v_call: TRBV23-1
j_call: TRBJ1-5
d_call: -
cdr3_nt: TGCGCCAGCAGTCAATCGGGGGGAGTCAATCAGCCCCAGCATTTT
cdr3_aa: CASSQSGGVNQPQHF

clone_size: -
v_call: TRBV7-3
j_call: TRBJ1-1
d_call: -
cdr3_nt: TGTGCCAGCAGCTCGGACAGAAACACTGAAGCTTTCTTT
cdr3_aa: CASSSDRNTEAFF

clone_size: -
v_call: TRBV7-8
j_call: TRBJ1-5
d_call: TRBD1
cdr3_nt: TGTGCCAGCAGCCCTCTCGGACAGGGACGTAATCAGCCCCAGCATTTT
cdr3_aa: CASSPLGQGRNQPQHF

clone_size: few
v_call: TRBV6-6
j_call: TRBJ1-1
d_call: TRBD1
cdr3_nt: TGTGCCAGCAGCCACAGACAGGGGATCCTCACTGAAGCTTTCTTT
cdr3_aa: CASSHRQGILTEAFF

clone_size: -
v_call: TRBV5-6
j_call: TRBJ2-6
d_call: TRBD1
cdr3_nt: TGTGCCAGCAGTTACGCCGGACAGGGGTTTCCTGGGGCCAACGTCCTGACTTTC
cdr3_aa: CASSYAGQGFPGANVLTF

clone_size: -
v_call: TRBV5-1
j_call: TRBJ1-1
d_call: TRBD1
cdr3_nt: TGCGCCAGCAGCCTGTTGACAGGGCGAGGGACTGAAGCTTTCTTT
cdr3_aa: CASSLLTGRGTEAFF

clone_size: -
v_call: TRBV3-1/TRBV3-2
j_call: TRBJ1-1
d_call: -
cdr3_nt: TGTGCCAGCAGCCCCGAGACAGGAAGCACTGAAGCTTTCTTT
cdr3_aa: CASSPETGSTEAFF

clone_size: -
v_call: TRBV7-2
j_call: TRBJ2-7
d_call: -
cdr3_nt: TGTGCCAGCAGCTTACCTAGCCTTAGCTCCTACGAGCAGTACTTC
cdr3_aa: CASSLPSLSSYEQYF

clone_size: -
v_call: TRBV5-4
j_call: TRBJ1-5
d_call: -
cdr3_nt: TGTGCCAGCAGCTTCGGGGTGAATCAGCCCCAGCATTTT
cdr3_aa: CASSFGVNQPQHF

clone_size: few
v_call: TRBV10-1
j_call: TRBJ1-5
d_call: TRBD1
cdr3_nt: TGCGCCAGCAGTTCTACCGACAGGGTTTATGGCAATCAGCCCCAGCATTTT
cdr3_aa: CASSSTDRVYGNQPQHF

clone_size: -
v_call: TRBV2
j_call: TRBJ2-5
d_call: TRBD2
cdr3_nt: TGTGCCAGCAGAGAAAGCTTGACTAGCGGGAGGCCAGAGACCCAGTACTTC
cdr3_aa: CASRESLTSGRPETQYF

clone_size: -
v_call: TRBV7-3
j_call: TRBJ2-1
d_call: TRBD2
cdr3_nt: TGTGCCAGCAGCTTCCTTGCGGGAGACCACAATGAGCAGTTCTTC
cdr3_aa: CASSFLAGDHNEQFF

clone_size: -
v_call: TRBV5-1
j_call: TRBJ1-4
d_call: TRBD1
cdr3_nt: TGCGCCAGCAGCTCGGACAGGGGGAGCGAAAAACTGTTTTTT
cdr3_aa: CASSSDRGSEKLFF

clone_size: -
v_call: TRBV11-2
j_call: TRBJ2-7
d_call: -
cdr3_nt: TGTGCCAGCCGAGGGTCTAGGTACGAGCAGTACTTC
cdr3_aa: CASRGSRYEQYF

clone_size: once
v_call: TRBV19
j_call: TRBJ2-2
d_call: TRBD1
cdr3_nt: TGTGCCAGTATACAGGGGGCTAGTGGGATCGGGGAGCTGTTTTTT
cdr3_aa: CASIQGASGIGELFF

clone_size: -
v_call: TRBV9
j_call: TRBJ1-3
d_call: -
cdr3_nt: TGTGCCAGCAGCGCGGGATCTGGAAACACCATATATTTT
cdr3_aa: CASSAGSGNTIYF

clone_size: few
v_call: TRBV7-2
j_call: TRBJ2-2
d_call: TRBD2
cdr3_nt: TGTGCCAGCAGCGCCCCAGCGGGGGTTGGCGGGGAGCTGTTTTTT
cdr3_aa: CASSAPAGVGGELFF

clone_size: -
v_call: TRBV27
j_call: TRBJ1-5
d_call: -
cdr3_nt: TGTGCCAGCAGTTTATTCGCGGGGGTGGGTCAGCCCCAGCATTTT
cdr3_aa: CASSLFAGVGQPQHF

clone_size: -
v_call: TRBV5-1
j_call: TRBJ1-3
d_call: TRBD1
cdr3_nt: TGCGCCAGCAGCTTGGCAGGGGGAGGTGGAAACACCATATATTTT
cdr3_aa: CASSLAGGGGNTIYF

clone_size: -
v_call: TRBV5-1
j_call: TRBJ2-1
d_call: TRBD1
cdr3_nt: TGCGCCAGCAGCCCGGGACAGAGTTCCCTATTATCACGCTACAATGAGCAGTTCTTC
cdr3_aa: CASSPGQSSLLSRYNEQFF

clone_size: -
v_call: TRBV15
j_call: TRBJ2-7
d_call: TRBD2
cdr3_nt: TGTGCCACCAGCCGGGAGGGGCGGGGGGCCGACGAGCAGTACTTC
cdr3_aa: CATSREGRGADEQYF

clone_size: -
v_call: TRBV12-5
j_call: TRBJ1-2
d_call: -
cdr3_nt: TGTGCTAGTGGTTCGCAGGGAGGAGGCTACACCTTC
cdr3_aa: CASGSQGGGYTF

clone_size: -
v_call: TRBV7-2
j_call: TRBJ1-2
d_call: -
cdr3_nt: TGTGCCAGCAGCCCTCGGGAGTTAGCCGCGGAGGGCTACACCTTC
cdr3_aa: CASSPRELAAEGYTF

clone_size: -
v_call: TRBV20-1
j_call: TRBJ1-2
d_call: -
cdr3_nt: TGCAGTGCTCGTGACCGGACACCCGGCTATGGCTACACCTTC
cdr3_aa: CSARDRTPGYGYTF

clone_size: -
v_call: TRBV24-1
j_call: TRBJ2-1
d_call: TRBD1
cdr3_nt: TGTGCCACCAGTGATTGGACGGGGACAGGGGGCGATGAGCAGTTCTTC
cdr3_aa: CATSDWTGTGGDEQFF

clone_size: -
v_call: TRBV12-5
j_call: TRBJ1-1
d_call: TRBD1
cdr3_nt: TGTGCTAGTGGAGTTCAGGGGGCGAGCCCCGAAGCTTTCTTT
cdr3_aa: CASGVQGASPEAFF

clone_size: -
v_call: TRBV9
j_call: TRBJ2-3
d_call: -
cdr3_nt: TGTGCCAGCAGCGTAGATGGGGGGAGCACAGATACGCAGTATTTT
cdr3_aa: CASSVDGGSTDTQYF

clone_size: -
v_call: TRBV29-1
j_call: TRBJ1-2
d_call: TRBD1
cdr3_nt: TGCAGCGCTGGAACCGGGACAGAGAGCGGCTACACCTTC
cdr3_aa: CSAGTGTESGYTF

clone_size: -
v_call: TRBV19
j_call: TRBJ1-5
d_call: -
cdr3_nt: TGTGCCAGTACCCCGTTAGAGAGCAATCAGCCCCAGCATTTT
cdr3_aa: CASTPLESNQPQHF

clone_size: -
v_call: TRBV6-2/TRBV6-3
j_call: TRBJ2-7
d_call: -
cdr3_nt: TGTGCCAGCAGTTCGGGCGGGGGCCAAACCTACGAGCAGTACTTC
cdr3_aa: CASSSGGGQTYEQYF

clone_size: once
v_call: TRBV11-3
j_call: TRBJ2-4
d_call: -
cdr3_nt: TGTGCCAGCAGAGACAAGGCCAAAAACATTCAGTACTTC
cdr3_aa: CASRDKAKNIQYF

clone_size: -
v_call: TRBV4-1
j_call: TRBJ2-7
d_call: TRBD2
cdr3_nt: TGCGCCAGCAGCCAAGATAGGGGACTAGCGGCGTTAGAATCCTACGAGCAGTACTTC
cdr3_aa: CASSQDRGLAALESYEQYF

clone_size: many
v_call: TRBV25-1
j_call: TRBJ1-2
d_call: -
cdr3_nt: TGTGCCAGCAGTTACCGGGGGGGCAGTGGCTACACCTTC
cdr3_aa: CASSYRGGSGYTF

clone_size: once
v_call: TRBV6-5
j_call: TRBJ2-5
d_call: TRBD2
cdr3_nt: TGTGCCAGCAAAAACCCCCCGGGGGGGCAAGAGACCCAGTACTTC
cdr3_aa: CASKNPPGGQETQYF

clone_size: -
v_call: TRBV6-2/TRBV6-3
j_call: TRBJ1-4
d_call: -
cdr3_nt: TGTGCCAGCAGTTACTCGAGGTCTGTACTGTTTTTT
cdr3_aa: CASSYSRSVLFF

clone_size: -
v_call: TRBV7-2
j_call: TRBJ2-3
d_call: -
cdr3_nt: TGTGCCAGCAGCTGGGGCCTTAGGACAGATACGCAGTATTTT
cdr3_aa: CASSWGLRTDTQYF

clone_size: -
v_call: TRBV10-3
j_call: TRBJ2-6
d_call: -
cdr3_nt: TGTGCCATCAGTGACGCCAGCTCTGGGGCCAACGTCCTGACTTTC
cdr3_aa: CAISDASSGANVLTF

clone_size: -
v_call: TRBV5-1
j_call: TRBJ1-4
d_call: -
cdr3_nt: TGCGCCAGCAGCTTGGGGCAGTCAACTAATGAAAAACTGTTTTTT
cdr3_aa: CASSLGQSTNEKLFF

clone_size: few
v_call: TRBV11-2
j_call: TRBJ1-2
d_call: -
cdr3_nt: TGTGCCAGCAGCGTAGACAGGTTGGCCTATGGCTACACCTTC
cdr3_aa: CASSVDRLAYGYTF

clone_size: -
v_call: TRBV27
j_call: TRBJ2-1
d_call: -
cdr3_nt: TGTGCCAGCAGTACCACAGGCTACAATGAGCAGTTCTTC
cdr3_aa: CASSTTGYNEQFF

clone_size: -
v_call: TRBV19
j_call: TRBJ1-6
d_call: -
cdr3_nt: TGTGCCAGTAGGACAGGAAATTCACCCCTCCACTTT
cdr3_aa: CASRTGNSPLHF

clone_size: -
v_call: TRBV6-5
j_call: TRBJ2-7
d_call: TRBD1
cdr3_nt: TGTGCCAGCAGTTACTACCGGGACAGCTACGAGCAGTACTTC
cdr3_aa: CASSYYRDSYEQYF

clone_size: -
v_call: TRBV5-1
j_call: TRBJ1-1
d_call: -
cdr3_nt: TGCGCCAGCAGCTTCGGGGGGAGGAACACTGAAGCTTTCTTT
cdr3_aa: CASSFGGRNTEAFF

clone_size: -
v_call: TRBV5-8
j_call: TRBJ1-4
d_call: TRBD1
cdr3_nt: TGTGCCAGCAGCTTTCCTACGGGGACAGCTAGGGGTGAAAAACTGTTTTTT
cdr3_aa: CASSFPTGTARGEKLFF

clone_size: -
v_call: TRBV5-5
j_call: TRBJ1-1
d_call: -
cdr3_nt: TGTGCCAGCAGCTTGGGGACAACCATGAACACTGAAGCTTTCTTT
cdr3_aa: CASSLGTTMNTEAFF

clone_size: once
v_call: TRBV7-8
j_call: TRBJ2-3
d_call: TRBD2
cdr3_nt: TGTGCCAGCAGCCCTCGGACTAGCTCGAAAACAGATACGCAGTATTTT
cdr3_aa: CASSPRTSSKTDTQYF

clone_size: -
v_call: TRBV6-2/TRBV6-3
j_call: TRBJ2-7
d_call: TRBD1
cdr3_nt: TGTGCCAGCAGTTTCCAGGGGGAAGGCTACGAGCAGTACTTC
cdr3_aa: CASSFQGEGYEQYF

clone_size: -
v_call: TRBV10-1
j_call: TRBJ2-3
d_call: TRBD2
cdr3_nt: TGCGCCAGCAGTACACTGGGACTAGCGGGAGAGGTAGATACGCAGTATTTT
cdr3_aa: CASSTLGLAGEVDTQYF

clone_size: -
v_call: TRBV2
j_call: TRBJ2-7
d_call: -
cdr3_nt: TGTGCCAGCGGAGGGGGGGGCTCCTACGAGCAGTACTTC
cdr3_aa: CASGGGGSYEQYF

clone_size: -
v_call: TRBV7-3
j_call: TRBJ2-1
d_call: TRBD2
cdr3_nt: TGTGCCAGCAGCCCGGCGGGACTAGCGGCATACAATGAGCAGTTCTTC
cdr3_aa: CASSPAGLAAYNEQFF

clone_size: once
v_call: TRBV6-5
j_call: TRBJ2-5
d_call: TRBD2
cdr3_nt: TGTGCCAGCAGTTACTCGAGTAGGGGACTAGCGGGGGAGAAGTACTTC
cdr3_aa: CASSYSSRGLAGEKYF

clone_size: -
v_call: TRBV5-1
j_call: TRBJ2-1
d_call: -
cdr3_nt: TGCGCCAGCAGCTTGGGGACAGCCGACAATGAGCAGTTCTTC
cdr3_aa: CASSLGTADNEQFF

clone_size: -
v_call: TRBV3-1/TRBV3-2
j_call: TRBJ1-6
d_call: TRBD1
cdr3_nt: TGTGCCAGCAGCCTCAGACAGGGGTACAATAATTCACCCCTCCACTTT
cdr3_aa: CASSLRQGYNNSPLHF